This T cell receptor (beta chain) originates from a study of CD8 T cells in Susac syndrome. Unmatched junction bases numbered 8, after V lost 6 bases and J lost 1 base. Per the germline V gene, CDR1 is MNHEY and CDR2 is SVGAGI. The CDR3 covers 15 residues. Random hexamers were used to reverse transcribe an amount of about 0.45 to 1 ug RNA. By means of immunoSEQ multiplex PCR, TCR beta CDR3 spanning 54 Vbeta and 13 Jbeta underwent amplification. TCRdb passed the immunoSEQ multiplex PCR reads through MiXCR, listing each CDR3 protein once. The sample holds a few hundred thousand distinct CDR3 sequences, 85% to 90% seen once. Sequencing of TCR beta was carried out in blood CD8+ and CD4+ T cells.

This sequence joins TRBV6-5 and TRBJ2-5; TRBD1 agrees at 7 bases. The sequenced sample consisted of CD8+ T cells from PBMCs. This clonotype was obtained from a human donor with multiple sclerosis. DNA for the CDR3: TGTGCCAGCAGCTGGGACAGCTTGCTCCAAGAGACCCAGTACTTC. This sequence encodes CASSWDSLLQETQYF.